This T cell receptor (beta chain) derives from a study of long-term antiretroviral therapy in people with HIV. Regarding the study as a whole: Blood was collected between the mid-2000s and the late 2010s, possibly under older ART regimens. ART preceded a rise in diversity that nonetheless stayed lower than in transplant donor controls.

Assay version v3.0 of immunoSEQ was used, and it was run at survey level. Per sample, sequencing targeted roughly 35,000-50,000 T-cell genomes. The table came from immunoSEQ multiplex PCR; TCRdb's copy has only in-frame clones and leaves some out. In the table there are 30,000 to 50,000 clones, 85% to 90% of which are singletons. Trimming removed 4 bases from V and 4 bases from J; junction bases left unmatched: 10. Germline CDR1 MGHRA, CDR2 YSYEKL. The CDR3 is made up of 17 amino acids. Every donor contributed at least one pre-ART and at least two post-ART PBMC samples. This clone was observed once. Its cognate antigen is unknown.

The chain couples TRBV4-1 to TRBJ2-6, with 7 bases lining up with TRBD1. The sample was unsorted PBMCs, taken 1.2 years after starting antiretroviral therapy. This TCR was recovered from a woman in her 50s with HIV. The CDR3 sequence: CASSRDSETLGANVLTF. DNA for the CDR3: TGCGCCAGCAGCCGGGACAGCGAGACTCTGGGGGCCAACGTCCTGACTTTC.